This T cell receptor beta chain stems from a study of T-cell reconstitution after alpha-beta-depleted transplantation in children. The CDR3 is 12 residues long. Germline V gene data show CDR1 as MNHEY and CDR2 as SVGAGI. Deletions cut 6 bases from V and 5 bases from J, with 11 bases between. Unique molecular identifiers were incorporated during preparation of the TCRbeta library. TCRdb passed the PCR reads through MiXCR, listing each CDR3 protein once. Of about 580,000 distinct CDR3 sequences detected, 20% to 30% appear once; the ten largest clones hold under 45%. V gene TRBV6-5 combines with J gene TRBJ2-7, with a tentative D call TRBD2 (6 bases). This TCR came from a boy in the first two years of life with Wiskott-Aldrich syndrome, due to receive a stem cell transplant. Sequences were derived from PBMCs, sampled before TCRalphabeta/CD19-depleted stem cell transplant. The CDR3 region is CASRSRLDEQYF. The CDR3 DNA reads as TGTGCCAGCAGATCAAGACTAGACGAGCAGTACTTC.